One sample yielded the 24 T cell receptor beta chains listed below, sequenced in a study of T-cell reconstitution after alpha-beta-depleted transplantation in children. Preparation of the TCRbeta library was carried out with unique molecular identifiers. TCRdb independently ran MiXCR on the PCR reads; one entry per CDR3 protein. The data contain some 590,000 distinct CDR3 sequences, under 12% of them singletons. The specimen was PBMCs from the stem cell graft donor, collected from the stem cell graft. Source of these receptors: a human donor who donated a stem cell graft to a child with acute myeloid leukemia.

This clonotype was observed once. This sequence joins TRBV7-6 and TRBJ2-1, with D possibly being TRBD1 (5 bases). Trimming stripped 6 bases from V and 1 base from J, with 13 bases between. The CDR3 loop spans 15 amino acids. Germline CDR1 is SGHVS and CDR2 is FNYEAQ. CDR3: CASSLLGQSYNEQFF. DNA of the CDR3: TGTGCCAGCAGTCTCCTGGGGCAATCCTACAATGAGCAGTTCTTC. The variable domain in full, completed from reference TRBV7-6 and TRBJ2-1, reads GAGVSQSPRYKVTKRGQDVALRCDPISGHVSLYWYRQALGQGPEFLTYFNYEAQQDKSGLPNDRFSAERPEGSISTLTIQRTEQRDSAMYRCASSLLGQSYNEQFFGPGTRLTVL.

For the CDR3, the DNA is TGTGCCAGCAGCTTGGCGCAGGGCGTGGGTAATGAAAAACTGTTTTTT. It is translated as CASSLAQGVGNEKLFF. The gene calls are TRBV5-5 and TRBJ1-4, with a possible D match to TRBD1 (5 bases). Germline CDR1 SGHKS, CDR2 YYEKEE (reference sequence). This CDR3 spans 16 amino acids. With 0 bases removed from V and 4 bases from J, the gap between germline ends came to 13 bases.

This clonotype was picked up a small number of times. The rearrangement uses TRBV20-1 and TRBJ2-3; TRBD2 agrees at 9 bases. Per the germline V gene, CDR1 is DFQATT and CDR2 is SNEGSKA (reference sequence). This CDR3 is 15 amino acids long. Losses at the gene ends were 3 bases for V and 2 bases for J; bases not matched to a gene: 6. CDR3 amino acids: CSASEVAGATDTQYF. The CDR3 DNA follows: TGCAGTGCTAGTGAGGTAGCGGGAGCCACAGATACGCAGTATTTT.

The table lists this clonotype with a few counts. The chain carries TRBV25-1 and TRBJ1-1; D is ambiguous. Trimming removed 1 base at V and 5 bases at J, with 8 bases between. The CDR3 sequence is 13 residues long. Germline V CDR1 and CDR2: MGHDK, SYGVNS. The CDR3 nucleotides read TGTGCCAGCAGTGAATTGGAAGGAACTGAAGCTTTCTTT. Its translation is CASSELEGTEAFF.

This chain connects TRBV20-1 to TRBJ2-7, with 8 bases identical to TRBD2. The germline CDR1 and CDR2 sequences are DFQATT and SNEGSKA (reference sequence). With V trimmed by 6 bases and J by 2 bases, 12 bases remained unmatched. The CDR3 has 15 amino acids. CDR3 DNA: TGCAGTGCCCAAGTCGGCGGGACTAGTGCCTACGAGCAGTACTTC. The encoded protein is CSAQVGGTSAYEQYF.

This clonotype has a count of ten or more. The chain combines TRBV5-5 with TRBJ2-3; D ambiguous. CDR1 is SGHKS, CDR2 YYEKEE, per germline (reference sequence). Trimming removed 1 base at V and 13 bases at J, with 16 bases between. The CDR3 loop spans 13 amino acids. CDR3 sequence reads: CASSLILDGREYF. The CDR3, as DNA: TGTGCCAGCAGCTTGATTCTGGACGGTAGGGAGTATTTT.

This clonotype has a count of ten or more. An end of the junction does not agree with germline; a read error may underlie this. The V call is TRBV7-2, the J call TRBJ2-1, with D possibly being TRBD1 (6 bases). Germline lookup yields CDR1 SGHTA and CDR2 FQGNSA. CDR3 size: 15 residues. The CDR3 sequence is CASSLASQQGNEQFF. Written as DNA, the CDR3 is TGTGCCAGCAGCCTAGCATCCCAACAGGGAAATGAGCAGTTCTTC.

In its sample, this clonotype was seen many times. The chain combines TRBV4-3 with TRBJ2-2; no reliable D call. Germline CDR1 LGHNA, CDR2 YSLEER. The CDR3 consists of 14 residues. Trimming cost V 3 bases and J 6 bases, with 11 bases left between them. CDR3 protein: CASSQSRLAGELFF. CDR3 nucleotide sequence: TGCGCCAGCAGCCAGAGCCGGTTGGCCGGGGAGCTGTTTTTT.

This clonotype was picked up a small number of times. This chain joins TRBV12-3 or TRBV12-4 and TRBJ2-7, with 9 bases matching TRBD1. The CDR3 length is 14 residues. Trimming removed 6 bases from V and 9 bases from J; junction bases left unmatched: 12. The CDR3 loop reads CASSFGTGRSGQYF. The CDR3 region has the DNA TGTGCCAGCAGCTTCGGGACAGGGCGATCGGGGCAGTACTTC.

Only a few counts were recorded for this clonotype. DNA for the CDR3: TGTGCCAGCAGCTCACCTCCCGGGACAGCCAACCTCTATGGCTACACCTTC. Protein product: CASSSPPGTANLYGYTF. The V gene is TRBV6-2 or TRBV6-3, the J gene TRBJ1-2, with 7 bases fitting TRBD1. CDR3 length: 17 amino acids. V lost 6 bases and J lost 4; bases outside the gene matches: 17. Germline CDR1 is MNHEY and CDR2 is SVGEGT.

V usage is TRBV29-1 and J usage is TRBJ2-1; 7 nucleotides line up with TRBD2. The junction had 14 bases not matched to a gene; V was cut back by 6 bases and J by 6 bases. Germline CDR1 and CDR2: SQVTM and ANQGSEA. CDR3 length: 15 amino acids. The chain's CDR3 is CSVRGRAGVVNEQFF. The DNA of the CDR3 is TGCAGCGTCCGTGGGCGGGCGGGAGTAGTCAATGAGCAGTTCTTC.

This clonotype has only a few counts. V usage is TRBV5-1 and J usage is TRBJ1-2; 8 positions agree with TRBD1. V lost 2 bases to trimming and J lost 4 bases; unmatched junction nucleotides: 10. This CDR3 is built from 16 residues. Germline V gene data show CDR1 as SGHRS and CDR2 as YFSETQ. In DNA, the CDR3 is TGCGCCAGCAGCTTCTTCCCGGGACAGGCCGTCTATGGCTACACCTTC. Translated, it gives CASSFFPGQAVYGYTF.

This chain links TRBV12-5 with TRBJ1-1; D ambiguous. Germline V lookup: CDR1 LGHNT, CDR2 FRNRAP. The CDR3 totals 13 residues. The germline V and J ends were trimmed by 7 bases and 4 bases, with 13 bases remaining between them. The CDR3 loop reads CASALDGPTEAFF. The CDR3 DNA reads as TGTGCTAGTGCCCTGGACGGTCCCACTGAAGCTTTCTTT.

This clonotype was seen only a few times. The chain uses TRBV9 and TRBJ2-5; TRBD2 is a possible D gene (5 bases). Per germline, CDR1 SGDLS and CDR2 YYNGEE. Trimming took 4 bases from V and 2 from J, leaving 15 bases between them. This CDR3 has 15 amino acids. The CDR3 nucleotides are TGTGCCAGCAGCCTACGCCCTCGGGGTCAAGAGACCCAGTACTTC. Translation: CASSLRPRGQETQYF.

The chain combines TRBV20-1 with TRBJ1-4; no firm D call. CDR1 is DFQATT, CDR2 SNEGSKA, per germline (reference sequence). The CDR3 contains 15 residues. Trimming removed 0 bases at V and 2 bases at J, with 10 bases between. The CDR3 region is CSARDVVGTNEKLFF. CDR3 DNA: TGCAGTGCTAGAGATGTGGTTGGCACTAATGAAAAACTGTTTTTT.

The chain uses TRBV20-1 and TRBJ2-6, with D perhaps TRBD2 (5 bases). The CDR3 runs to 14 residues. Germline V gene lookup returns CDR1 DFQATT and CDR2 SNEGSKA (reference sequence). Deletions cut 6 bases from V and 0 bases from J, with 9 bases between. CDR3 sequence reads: CSAKRDSGANVLTF. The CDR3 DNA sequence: TGCAGTGCAAAACGGGACTCTGGGGCCAACGTCCTGACTTTC.

CDR3 in amino acids: CASSQDSRRNEQFF. The CDR3 bases are TGTGCCAGCAGCCAAGACTCGCGCCGCAATGAGCAGTTCTTC. This rearrangement joins TRBV4-2 to TRBJ2-1; D is unresolved. CDR1 and CDR2 (germline): LGHNA, YNFKEQ. Trimming cost V 0 bases and J 6 bases, with 9 bases left between them. The CDR3 covers 14 residues.

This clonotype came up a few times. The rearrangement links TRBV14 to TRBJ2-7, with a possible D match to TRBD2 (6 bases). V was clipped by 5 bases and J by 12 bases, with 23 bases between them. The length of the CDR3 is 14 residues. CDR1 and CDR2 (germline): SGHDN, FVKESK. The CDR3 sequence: CASSKPGLSGFRYF. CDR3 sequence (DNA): TGTGCCAGCAGCAAACCGGGACTTAGCGGTTTTAGGTACTTC.

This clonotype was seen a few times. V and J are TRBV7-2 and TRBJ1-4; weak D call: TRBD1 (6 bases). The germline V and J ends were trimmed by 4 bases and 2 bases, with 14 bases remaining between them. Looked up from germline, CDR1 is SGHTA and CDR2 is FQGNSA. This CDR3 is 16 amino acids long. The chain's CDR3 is CASSSGKRGTNEKLFF. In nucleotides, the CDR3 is TGTGCCAGCAGCTCAGGGAAAAGGGGGACTAATGAAAAACTGTTTTTT. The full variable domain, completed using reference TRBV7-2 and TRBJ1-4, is GAGVSQSPSNKVTEKGKDVELRCDPISGHTALYWYRQSLGQGLEFLIYFQGNSAPDKSGLPSDRFSAERTGGSVSTLTIQRTQQEDSAVYLCASSSGKRGTNEKLFFGSGTQLSVL.

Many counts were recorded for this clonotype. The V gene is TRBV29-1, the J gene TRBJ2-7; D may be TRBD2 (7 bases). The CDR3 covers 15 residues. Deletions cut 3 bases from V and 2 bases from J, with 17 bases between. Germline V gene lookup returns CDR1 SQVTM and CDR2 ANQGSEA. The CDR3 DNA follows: TGCAGCGTTGACGACGGGGGGCGATCCACCTACGAGCAGTACTTC. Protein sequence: CSVDDGGRSTYEQYF.

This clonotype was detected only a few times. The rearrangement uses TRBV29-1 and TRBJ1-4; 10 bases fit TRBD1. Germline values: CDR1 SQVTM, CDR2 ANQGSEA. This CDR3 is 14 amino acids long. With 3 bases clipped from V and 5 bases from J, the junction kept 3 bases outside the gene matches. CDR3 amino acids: CSVEGTGANEKLFF. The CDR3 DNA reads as TGCAGCGTTGAGGGGACAGGGGCCAATGAAAAACTGTTTTTT.

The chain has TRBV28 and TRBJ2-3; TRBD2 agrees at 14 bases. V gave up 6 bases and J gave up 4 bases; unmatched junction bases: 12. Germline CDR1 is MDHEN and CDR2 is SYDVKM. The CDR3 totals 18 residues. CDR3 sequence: CASSLGTSGSLVPDTQYF. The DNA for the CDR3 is TGTGCCAGCAGCTTGGGGACTAGCGGGAGCCTAGTCCCAGATACGCAGTATTTT. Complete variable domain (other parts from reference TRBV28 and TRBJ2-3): DVKVTQSSRYLVKRTGEKVFLECVQDMDHENMFWYRQDPGLGLRLIYFSYDVKMKEKGDIPEGYSVSREKKERFSLILESASTNQTSMYLCASSLGTSGSLVPDTQYFGPGTRLTVL.

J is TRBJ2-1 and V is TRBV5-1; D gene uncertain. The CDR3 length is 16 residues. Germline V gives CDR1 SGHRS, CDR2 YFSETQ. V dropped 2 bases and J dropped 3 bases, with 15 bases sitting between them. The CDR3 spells CASSFIGRTGYNEQFF. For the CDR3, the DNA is TGCGCCAGCAGCTTTATTGGTCGGACCGGCTACAATGAGCAGTTCTTC.

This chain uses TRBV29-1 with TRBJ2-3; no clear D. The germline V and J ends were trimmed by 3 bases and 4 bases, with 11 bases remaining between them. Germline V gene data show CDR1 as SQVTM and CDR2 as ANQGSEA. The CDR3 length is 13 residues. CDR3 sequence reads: CSVDLVRSDTQYF. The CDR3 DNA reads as TGCAGCGTTGACCTAGTCCGATCAGATACGCAGTATTTT.